These T cell receptor beta chains were read from a single sample in a study of persistence of HIV-infected CD4 T cells. Sequencing was performed with immunoSEQ multiplex PCR; in TCRdb, only in-frame clones are kept and a portion is missing. Of 30,000 to 35,000 clones in the sample, around four fifths were seen once. The antigens of these receptors remain unknown. Here the sequenced sample was CD4+ T cells sorted from PBMCs after approximately 20-hour stimulation, taken from a patient who received antiretroviral therapy. The receptor source for this set is an adult woman with HIV who was CMV-seropositive. The CDR3 runs from the conserved cysteine through the conserved F or W. Each record gives: J gene, D gene, V gene, clone size, CDR3 protein, CDR3 DNA. A D gene is named only where the DNA matches it firmly. Expanded clones are given a class, and other clones once, few, many or no size at all.

J gene: TRBJ2-5; D gene: TRBD2; V gene: TRBV10-3; clone size: NA; CDR3 protein: CAISYESGTQETQYF; CDR3 DNA: TGTGCCATCAGTTACGAAAGCGGGACCCAAGAGACCCAGTACTTC
J gene: TRBJ2-1; D gene: TRBD2; V gene: TRBV14; clone size: NA; CDR3 protein: CASSQRLAGINEQFF; CDR3 DNA: TGTGCCAGCAGCCAACGACTAGCGGGAATTAATGAGCAGTTCTTC
J gene: TRBJ2-7; D gene: TRBD2; V gene: TRBV6-5; clone size: NA; CDR3 protein: CASSSPRGGHYEQYF; CDR3 DNA: TGTGCCAGCAGTTCCCCTCGCGGGGGGCACTACGAGCAGTACTTC
J gene: TRBJ2-1; D gene: TRBD2; V gene: TRBV19; clone size: NA; CDR3 protein: CASSTAGTSGSGEQFF; CDR3 DNA: TGTGCCAGTAGTACCGCCGGGACTAGCGGGAGTGGTGAGCAGTTCTTC
J gene: TRBJ2-3; D gene: TRBD1; V gene: TRBV5-1; clone size: once; CDR3 protein: CASSWTGQTDTQYF; CDR3 DNA: TGCGCCAGCAGCTGGACGGGACAGACAGATACGCAGTATTTT
J gene: TRBJ1-2; D gene: NA; V gene: TRBV5-6; clone size: NA; CDR3 protein: CASSYTGYSYGYTF; CDR3 DNA: TGTGCCAGCAGCTACACGGGATACAGCTATGGCTACACCTTC
J gene: TRBJ2-5; D gene: NA; V gene: TRBV18; clone size: NA; CDR3 protein: CASSPNPPGRGVLETQYF; CDR3 DNA: TGTGCCAGCTCACCAAACCCCCCTGGCAGGGGTGTCTTAGAGACCCAGTACTTC
J gene: TRBJ1-5; D gene: NA; V gene: TRBV18; clone size: NA; CDR3 protein: CASSPRKGDSQPQHF; CDR3 DNA: TGTGCCAGCTCACCACGTAAGGGTGACAGCCAGCCCCAGCATTTT
J gene: TRBJ1-2; D gene: NA; V gene: TRBV7-9; clone size: NA; CDR3 protein: CASSLHPEGYTF; CDR3 DNA: TGTGCCAGCAGCTTACATCCGGAGGGCTACACCTTC
J gene: TRBJ1-1; D gene: NA; V gene: TRBV9; clone size: NA; CDR3 protein: CASSRGKGAGTEAFF; CDR3 DNA: TGTGCCAGCAGCCGAGGGAAGGGAGCGGGGACTGAAGCTTTCTTT
J gene: TRBJ1-1; D gene: NA; V gene: TRBV6-5; clone size: NA; CDR3 protein: CASTLFTRDAEAFF; CDR3 DNA: TGTGCCAGCACCTTATTCACTCGGGACGCTGAAGCTTTCTTT
J gene: TRBJ2-2; D gene: NA; V gene: TRBV30; clone size: NA; CDR3 protein: CAWSVGQNTGELFF; CDR3 DNA: TGTGCCTGGAGTGTAGGGCAGAACACCGGGGAGCTGTTTTTT
J gene: TRBJ2-3; D gene: NA; V gene: TRBV6-2/TRBV6-3; clone size: NA; CDR3 protein: CASSYGWGTSVNTQYF; CDR3 DNA: TGTGCCAGCAGTTACGGGTGGGGGACATCCGTGAATACGCAGTATTTT
J gene: TRBJ1-1; D gene: NA; V gene: TRBV6-5; clone size: NA; CDR3 protein: CASSLRANTEAFF; CDR3 DNA: TGTGCCAGCAGCCTCCGGGCTAACACTGAAGCTTTCTTT
J gene: TRBJ1-5; D gene: TRBD1; V gene: TRBV7-2; clone size: NA; CDR3 protein: CASSFRTGENQPQHF; CDR3 DNA: TGTGCCAGCAGCTTTCGGACAGGGGAAAATCAGCCCCAGCATTTT
J gene: TRBJ2-7; D gene: NA; V gene: TRBV3-1/TRBV3-2; clone size: NA; CDR3 protein: CASSRQVYEQYF; CDR3 DNA: TGTGCCAGCAGCCGACAGGTTTACGAGCAGTACTTC
J gene: TRBJ1-2; D gene: TRBD1; V gene: TRBV11-3; clone size: NA; CDR3 protein: CASSLDRGTVYGYTF; CDR3 DNA: TGTGCCAGCAGCTTAGATAGGGGGACAGTCTATGGCTACACCTTC
J gene: TRBJ1-3; D gene: NA; V gene: TRBV25-1; clone size: NA; CDR3 protein: CASSEAGRPSSGNTIYF; CDR3 DNA: TGTGCCAGCAGTGAGGCGGGTAGGCCGAGCTCTGGAAACACCATATATTTT
J gene: TRBJ2-1; D gene: TRBD1; V gene: TRBV2; clone size: NA; CDR3 protein: CASSFGDSRSYNEQFF; CDR3 DNA: TGTGCCAGCAGTTTTGGGGACAGTCGCTCCTACAATGAGCAGTTCTTC
J gene: TRBJ2-3; D gene: TRBD2; V gene: TRBV7-3; clone size: NA; CDR3 protein: CASSPGGTSSADTQYF; CDR3 DNA: TGTGCCAGCAGCCCGGGGGGGACTAGCTCGGCAGATACGCAGTATTTT